These 8 T cell receptor beta chains were all obtained from the same sample, sequenced in a study of OX40 agonist ivuxolimab in advanced cancers. TCRdb's copy holds only in-frame clones and misses some; the assay was immunoSEQ multiplex PCR. The data contain approximately 79,000 clones, around 92% of them singletons. The specimen comprised CD4+ or CD8+ T cells sorted from blood, sampled in a trial of the OX40 agonist ivuxolimab. These receptors all come from an adult with an advanced solid tumor such as melanoma, head and neck, liver or kidney cancer.

The chain is built from TRBV6-5 and TRBJ1-5; D not resolved. V was trimmed by 6 bases and J by 3 bases, leaving 6 bases between them. The CDR3 loop spans 12 amino acids. Per germline, CDR1 MNHEY and CDR2 SVGAGI. This CDR3 is CASRNYNQPQHF. In DNA form, the CDR3 reads TGTGCCAGCAGGAATTACAATCAGCCCCAGCATTTT.

The V gene is TRBV4-3, the J gene TRBJ2-2; D not resolved. The germline V gene has CDR1 LGHNA and CDR2 YSLEER. The CDR3 runs to 17 residues. Trimming pared 0 bases from V and 0 bases from J, leaving 11 bases between. The CDR3: CASSQDSGLANTGELFF. In nucleotides, the CDR3 is TGCGCCAGCAGCCAAGATAGTGGGCTAGCGAACACCGGGGAGCTGTTTTTT.

The rearrangement links TRBV5-1 to TRBJ1-1, with 8 bases matching TRBD1. This CDR3 comprises 19 residues. Per germline, CDR1 SGHRS and CDR2 YFSETQ. V trimming: 0 bases; J trimming: 5 bases; junction bases outside the gene matches: 18. The CDR3 loop reads CASSLADRGSSGRGTEAFF. In nucleotides, the CDR3 is TGCGCCAGCAGCTTGGCCGACAGGGGATCTTCGGGTAGGGGGACTGAAGCTTTCTTT.

The CDR3 protein is CASSVQTGESYNEQFF. For the CDR3, the DNA is TGTGCCAGCAGCGTGCAGACAGGGGAATCCTACAATGAGCAGTTCTTC. V usage is TRBV9 and J usage is TRBJ2-1; TRBD1 agrees at 8 bases. V shed 2 bases and J 1 base; nucleotides not matched to a gene: 5. The CDR3 is made up of 16 amino acids. Germline V gene lookup returns CDR1 SGDLS and CDR2 YYNGEE.

This chain joins TRBV5-1 and TRBJ1-2, with 10 bases that match TRBD1. There are 13 residues in the CDR3. Germline lookup yields CDR1 SGHRS and CDR2 YFSETQ. Trimming took 5 bases from V and 9 from J; bases not matched to a gene: 7. This CDR3 reads CASRGQGIGSYTF. The CDR3 region has the DNA TGCGCCAGCAGGGGACAGGGGATTGGGAGCTACACCTTC.

The chain has TRBV19 and TRBJ2-2, with D perhaps matching TRBD2 (5 bases). Deletions cut 1 base from V and 5 bases from J, with 11 bases between. The CDR3 loop spans 15 amino acids. CDR1 and CDR2 from the germline V gene are LNHDA and SQIVND (reference sequence). CDR3 loop: CASSIVRESTGELFF. Written as DNA, the CDR3 is TGTGCCAGTAGTATAGTACGGGAAAGTACCGGGGAGCTGTTTTTT.

With regard to this clone: Sequence at one end of the junction differs from germline and may be a read error. This sequence joins TRBV28 and TRBJ2-7, with a possible D match to TRBD2 (5 bases). The CDR3 consists of 13 residues. Germline-derived CDR1 and CDR2 are MDHEN and SYDVKM. The CDR3 nucleotides are TGTGCCAGCAGTTTGGAGAGAGGGAACGAGCAGTGCTTC. Its protein product is CASSLERGNEQCF.

This chain connects TRBV10-3 to TRBJ2-6; D might be TRBD1 (6 bases). Looked up from germline, CDR1 is ENHRY and CDR2 is SYGVKD. The CDR3 has 14 residues. V shed 3 bases and J shed 7 bases, with 10 bases lying between them. CDR3 sequence (DNA): TGTGCCATCAGTGAAGGGGGAGAAGCCAACGTCCTGACTTTC. Protein: CAISEGGEANVLTF.